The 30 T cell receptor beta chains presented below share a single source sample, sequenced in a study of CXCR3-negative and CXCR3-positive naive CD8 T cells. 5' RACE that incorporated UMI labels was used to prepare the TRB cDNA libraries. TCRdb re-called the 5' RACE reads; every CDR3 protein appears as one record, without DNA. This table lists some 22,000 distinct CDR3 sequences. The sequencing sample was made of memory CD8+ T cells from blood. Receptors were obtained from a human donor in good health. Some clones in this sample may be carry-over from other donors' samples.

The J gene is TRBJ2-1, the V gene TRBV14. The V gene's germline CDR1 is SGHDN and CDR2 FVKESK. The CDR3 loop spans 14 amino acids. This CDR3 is CASSQREGLNEQFF.

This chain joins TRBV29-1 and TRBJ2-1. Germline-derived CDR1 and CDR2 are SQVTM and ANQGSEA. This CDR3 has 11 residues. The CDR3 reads CSVDEYNEQFF.

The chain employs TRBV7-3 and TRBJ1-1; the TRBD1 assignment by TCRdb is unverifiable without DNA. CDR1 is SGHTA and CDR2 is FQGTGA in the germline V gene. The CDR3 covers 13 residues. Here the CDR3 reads CASSIGGGTEAFF.

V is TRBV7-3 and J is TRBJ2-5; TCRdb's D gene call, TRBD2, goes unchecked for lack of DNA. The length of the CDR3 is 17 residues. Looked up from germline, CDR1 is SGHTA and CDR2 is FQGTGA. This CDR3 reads CASSPRPSGRNQETQYF. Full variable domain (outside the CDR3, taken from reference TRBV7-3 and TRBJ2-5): GAGVSQTPSNKVTEKGKYVELRCDPISGHTALYWYRQSLGQGPEFLIYFQGTGAADDSGLPNDRFFAVRPEGSVSTLKIQRTERGDSAVYLCASSPRPSGRNQETQYFGPGTRLLVL.

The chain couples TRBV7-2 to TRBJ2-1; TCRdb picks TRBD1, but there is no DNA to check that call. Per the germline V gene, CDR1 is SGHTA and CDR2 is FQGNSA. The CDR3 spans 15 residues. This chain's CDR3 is CASSDRDRGTGEQFF.

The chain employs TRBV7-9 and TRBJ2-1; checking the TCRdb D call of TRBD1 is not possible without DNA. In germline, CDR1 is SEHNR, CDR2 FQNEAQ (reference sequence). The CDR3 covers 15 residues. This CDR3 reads CASSSTTGTDNEQFF.

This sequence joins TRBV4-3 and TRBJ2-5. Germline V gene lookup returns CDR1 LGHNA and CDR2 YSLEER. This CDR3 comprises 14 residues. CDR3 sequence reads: CASSQDLGWETQYF.

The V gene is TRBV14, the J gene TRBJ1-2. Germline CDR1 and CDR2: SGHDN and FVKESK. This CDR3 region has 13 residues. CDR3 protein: CASSQPRLRHYTF.

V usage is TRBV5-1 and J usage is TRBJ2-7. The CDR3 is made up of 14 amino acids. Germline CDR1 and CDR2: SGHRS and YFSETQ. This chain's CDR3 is CASSLVTLGHEQYF.

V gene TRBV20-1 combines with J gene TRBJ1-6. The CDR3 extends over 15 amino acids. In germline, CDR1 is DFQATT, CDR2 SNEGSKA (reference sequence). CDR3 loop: CSARGIEEDNSPLHF.

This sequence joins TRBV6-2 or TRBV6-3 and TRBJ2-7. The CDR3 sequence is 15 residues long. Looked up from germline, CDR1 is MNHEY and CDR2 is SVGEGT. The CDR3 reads CASSYGVDPSYEQYF.

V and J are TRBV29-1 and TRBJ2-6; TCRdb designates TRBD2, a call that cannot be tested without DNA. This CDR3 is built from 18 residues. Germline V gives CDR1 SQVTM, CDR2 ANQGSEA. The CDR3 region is CSVEDEGRLGTGANVLTF.

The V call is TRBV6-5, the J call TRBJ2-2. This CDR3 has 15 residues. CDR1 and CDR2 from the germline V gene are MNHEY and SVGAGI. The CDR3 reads CASSSPGMNTGELFF.

CDR3 sequence: CASSQDTGSNQPQHF. This chain connects TRBV4-1 to TRBJ1-5; absent DNA, TCRdb's TRBD1 call cannot be checked. This CDR3 is built from 15 residues. The germline V gene encodes CDR1 MGHRA and CDR2 YSYEKL.

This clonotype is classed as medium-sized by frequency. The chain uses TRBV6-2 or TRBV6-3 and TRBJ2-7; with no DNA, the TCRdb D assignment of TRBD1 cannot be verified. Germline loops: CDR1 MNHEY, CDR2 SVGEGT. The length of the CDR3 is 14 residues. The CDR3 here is CASSYDDALYEQYF.

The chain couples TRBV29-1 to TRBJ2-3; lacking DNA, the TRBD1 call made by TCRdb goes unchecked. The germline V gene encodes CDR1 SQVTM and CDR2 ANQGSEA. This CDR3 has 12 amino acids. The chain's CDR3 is CSVAPGADTQYF.

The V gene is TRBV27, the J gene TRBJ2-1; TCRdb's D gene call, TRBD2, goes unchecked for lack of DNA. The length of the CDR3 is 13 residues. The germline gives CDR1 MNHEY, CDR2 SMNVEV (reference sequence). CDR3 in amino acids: CASSARDYNEQFF.

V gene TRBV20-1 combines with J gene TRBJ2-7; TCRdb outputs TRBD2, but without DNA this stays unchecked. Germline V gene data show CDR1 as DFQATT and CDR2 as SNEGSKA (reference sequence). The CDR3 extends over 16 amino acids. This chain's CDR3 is CSARDPGLAGRWEQYF.

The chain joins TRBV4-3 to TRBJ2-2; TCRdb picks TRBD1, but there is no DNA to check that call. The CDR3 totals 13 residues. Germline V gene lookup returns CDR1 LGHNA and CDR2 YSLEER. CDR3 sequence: CASSWTPGGELFF.

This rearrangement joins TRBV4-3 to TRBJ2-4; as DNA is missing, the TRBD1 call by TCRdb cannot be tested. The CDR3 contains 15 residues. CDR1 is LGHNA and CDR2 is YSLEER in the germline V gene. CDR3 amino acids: CASSPTGDPKNIQYF.

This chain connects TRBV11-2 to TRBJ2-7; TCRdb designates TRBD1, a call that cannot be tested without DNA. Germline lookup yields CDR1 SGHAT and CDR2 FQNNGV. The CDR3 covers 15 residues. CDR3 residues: CASSLGAGETYEQYF.

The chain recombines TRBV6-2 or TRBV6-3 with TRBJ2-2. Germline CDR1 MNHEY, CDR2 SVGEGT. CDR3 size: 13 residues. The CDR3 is CASSVQDTGELFF.

The chain's CDR3 is CASSSTGSSYEQYF. The chain couples TRBV28 to TRBJ2-7; with no DNA, the TCRdb D assignment of TRBD1 cannot be verified. This CDR3 is built from 14 residues. Germline loops: CDR1 MDHEN, CDR2 SYDVKM.

CDR3 protein: CASSARAFSYNEQFF. The chain has TRBV11-2 and TRBJ2-1; the TCRdb call, TRBD1, lacks DNA for checking. Per germline, CDR1 SGHAT and CDR2 FQNNGV. The CDR3 has 15 amino acids. Using reference TRBV11-2 and TRBJ2-1 for the parts outside the CDR3, the full variable domain is EAGVAQSPRYKIIEKRQSVAFWCNPISGHATLYWYQQILGQGPKLLIQFQNNGVVDDSQLPKDRFSAERLKGVDSTLKIQPAKLEDSAVYLCASSARAFSYNEQFFGPGTRLTVL.

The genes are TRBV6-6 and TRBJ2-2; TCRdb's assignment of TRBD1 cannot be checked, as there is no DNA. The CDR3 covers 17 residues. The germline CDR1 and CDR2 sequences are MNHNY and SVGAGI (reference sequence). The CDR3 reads CASIDSSRDKNTGELFF.

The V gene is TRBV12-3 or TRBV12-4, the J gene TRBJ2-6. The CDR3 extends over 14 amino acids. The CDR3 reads CASSAHSGANVLTF.

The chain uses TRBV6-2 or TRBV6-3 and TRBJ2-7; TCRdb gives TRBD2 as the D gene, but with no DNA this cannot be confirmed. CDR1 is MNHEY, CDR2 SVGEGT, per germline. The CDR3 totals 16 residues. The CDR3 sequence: CASSYREEDYSYEQYF.

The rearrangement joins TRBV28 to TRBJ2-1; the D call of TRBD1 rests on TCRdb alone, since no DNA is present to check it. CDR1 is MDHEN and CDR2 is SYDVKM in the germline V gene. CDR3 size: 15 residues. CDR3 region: CASSTGGDFYNEQFF. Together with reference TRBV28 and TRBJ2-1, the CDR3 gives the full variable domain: DVKVTQSSRYLVKRTGEKVFLECVQDMDHENMFWYRQDPGLGLRLIYFSYDVKMKEKGDIPEGYSVSREKKERFSLILESASTNQTSMYLCASSTGGDFYNEQFFGPGTRLTVL.

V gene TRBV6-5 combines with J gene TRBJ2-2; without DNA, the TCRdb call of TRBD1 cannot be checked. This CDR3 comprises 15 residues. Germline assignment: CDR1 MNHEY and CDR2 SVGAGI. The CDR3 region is CASSPGTGDTGELFF.

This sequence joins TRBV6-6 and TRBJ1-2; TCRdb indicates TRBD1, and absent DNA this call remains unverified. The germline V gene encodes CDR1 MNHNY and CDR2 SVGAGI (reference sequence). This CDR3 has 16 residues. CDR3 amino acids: CASRPLGTDLNYGYTF.